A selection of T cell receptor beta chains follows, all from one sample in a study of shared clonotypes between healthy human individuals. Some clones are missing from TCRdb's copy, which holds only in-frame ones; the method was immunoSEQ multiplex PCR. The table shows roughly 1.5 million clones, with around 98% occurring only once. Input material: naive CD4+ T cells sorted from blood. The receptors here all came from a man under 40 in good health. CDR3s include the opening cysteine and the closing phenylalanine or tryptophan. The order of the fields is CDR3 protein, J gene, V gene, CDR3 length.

CASSFPQGLSGNTIYF,TRBJ1-3,TRBV7-9,16
CASSLAVGRSSYEQYF,TRBJ2-7,TRBV5-6,16
CASSEGFSGANVLTF,TRBJ2-6,TRBV6-1,15
CASSLSEQGRGYTF,TRBJ1-2,TRBV28,14
CASNSRLYGYTF,TRBJ1-2,TRBV25-1,12
CASSETLEGEQYF,TRBJ2-7,TRBV11-3,13
CASSRVGTAPMVTF,TRBJ1-2,TRBV4-3,14
CATWDGQPQHF,TRBJ1-5,TRBV6-1,11
CASIGRRNQPQHF,TRBJ1-5,TRBV19,13
CASSPASGGAYEQYF,TRBJ2-7,TRBV18,15
CASSRLGDYNEQFF,TRBJ2-1,TRBV28,14
CSASRAWEQYF,TRBJ2-7,TRBV20-1,11
CASSSRDTGELFF,TRBJ2-2,TRBV19,13
CASSLLAGFYNEQFF,TRBJ2-1,TRBV7-6,15
CASSPTGGAEKLFF,TRBJ1-4,TRBV5-1,14
CASSSDGGLEETQYF,TRBJ2-5,TRBV5-1,15
CASSSGSYQETQYF,TRBJ2-5,TRBV7-9,14
CASSETTGHHSGANVLTF,TRBJ2-6,TRBV2,18
CASSLALSRGAYNEQFF,TRBJ2-1,TRBV5-1,17
CASSFLPNAQNEQFF,TRBJ2-1,TRBV5-4,15
CASSDPGLAGVNNEQFF,TRBJ2-1,TRBV5-6,17
CASSKLAGAYEQYF,TRBJ2-7,TRBV5-4,14
CASSTGINGQLWEQYF,TRBJ2-7,TRBV18,16
CASSLAGISSYNEQFF,TRBJ2-1,TRBV11-1,16
CASSSGQGWDEQFF,TRBJ2-1,TRBV5-1,14
CASSLRDGEAFF,TRBJ1-1,TRBV7-9,12
CASSGTAGPYTQYF,TRBJ2-3,TRBV18,14
CATSRGGTSGYYTDTQYF,TRBJ2-3,TRBV15,18
CASRPGTVNQPQHF,TRBJ1-5,TRBV28,14
CASIYRGATGGTGELFF,TRBJ2-2,TRBV28,17
CASSPTRARGQSYEQYF,TRBJ2-7,TRBV18,17
CASSQEFSAIKNIQYF,TRBJ2-4,TRBV4-3,16
CASSYHTQGYEQYF,TRBJ2-7,TRBV6-5,14
CATKAGPTYEQYF,TRBJ2-7,TRBV19,13
CASSQDLPTGELFF,TRBJ2-2,TRBV6-1,14
CASSLVPAGEGTDTQYF,TRBJ2-3,TRBV5-1,17
CSVDTGTQRSTDTQYF,TRBJ2-3,TRBV29-1,16
CASSQTGTPAQYF,TRBJ2-5,TRBV5-1,13
CASSLDQGMDTQYF,TRBJ2-3,TRBV11-2,14
CASSPGTHEETQYF,TRBJ2-5,TRBV7-8,14
CASSVTGFGPNTIYF,TRBJ1-3,TRBV9,15
CASSSRVEREGEQFF,TRBJ2-1,TRBV5-4,15
CASSLKPEDTQYF,TRBJ2-3,TRBV5-6,13
CASSIREGYEQYF,TRBJ2-7,TRBV19,13
CSVSTLNNEQFF,TRBJ2-1,TRBV29-1,12